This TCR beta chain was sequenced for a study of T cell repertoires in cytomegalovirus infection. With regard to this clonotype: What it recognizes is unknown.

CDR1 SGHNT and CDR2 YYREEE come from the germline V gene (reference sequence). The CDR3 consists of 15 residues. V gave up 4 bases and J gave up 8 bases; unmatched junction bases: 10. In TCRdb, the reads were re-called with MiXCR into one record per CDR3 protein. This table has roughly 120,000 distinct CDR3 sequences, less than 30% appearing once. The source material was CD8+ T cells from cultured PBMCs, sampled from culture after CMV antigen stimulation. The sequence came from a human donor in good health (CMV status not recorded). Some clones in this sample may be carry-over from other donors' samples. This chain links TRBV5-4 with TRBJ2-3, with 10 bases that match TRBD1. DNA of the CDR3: TGTGCCAGCAGCGGCCTGGGACAGGGGCTGGGTACGCAGTATTTT. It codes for CASSGLGQGLGTQYF.